This T cell receptor beta chain was observed in a study of OX40 agonist ivuxolimab in advanced cancers. V lost 2 bases and J lost 7, with 20 bases in between. Germline V lookup: CDR1 SGHTA, CDR2 FQGNSA. The CDR3 runs 16 residues. Generated by immunoSEQ multiplex PCR, the TCRdb table keeps only in-frame clones and is missing some. The profile covers fewer than 7,500 clones, with roughly 90% appearing a single time and around 39% taken by the ten largest. This clonotype was sampled from an adult with an advanced solid tumor such as melanoma, head and neck, liver or kidney cancer. The genes are TRBV7-2 and TRBJ1-1, with D uncertain. The sequencing here drew on CD4+ or CD8+ T cells sorted from blood, taken in a trial of the OX40 agonist ivuxolimab. CDR3: CASSLSPDWGFSEAFF. CDR3 DNA sequence: TGTGCCAGCAGCTTATCCCCTGATTGGGGATTTAGTGAAGCTTTCTTT.